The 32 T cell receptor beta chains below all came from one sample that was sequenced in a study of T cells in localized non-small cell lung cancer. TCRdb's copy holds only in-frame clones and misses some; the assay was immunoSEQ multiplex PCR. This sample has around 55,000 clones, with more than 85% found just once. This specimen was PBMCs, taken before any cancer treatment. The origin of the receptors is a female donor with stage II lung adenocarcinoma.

CDR3 amino acids: CASSTPQGSPPTNYGYTF. CDR3 bases: TGTGCCAGCAGCACCCCTCAGGGGTCCCCTCCGACCAACTATGGCTACACCTTC. This sequence joins TRBV11-2 and TRBJ1-2; maybe TRBD1 (6 bases). The germline CDR1 and CDR2 sequences are SGHAT and FQNNGV. This CDR3 is built from 18 residues. The V end lost 5 bases, the J end lost 2 bases, and 24 bases lay between the germline ends.

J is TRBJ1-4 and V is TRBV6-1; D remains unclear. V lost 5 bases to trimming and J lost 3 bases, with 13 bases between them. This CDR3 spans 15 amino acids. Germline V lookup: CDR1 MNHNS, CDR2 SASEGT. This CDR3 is CASSWSPVANEKLFF. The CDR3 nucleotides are TGTGCCAGCAGTTGGTCCCCTGTCGCTAATGAAAAACTGTTTTTT.

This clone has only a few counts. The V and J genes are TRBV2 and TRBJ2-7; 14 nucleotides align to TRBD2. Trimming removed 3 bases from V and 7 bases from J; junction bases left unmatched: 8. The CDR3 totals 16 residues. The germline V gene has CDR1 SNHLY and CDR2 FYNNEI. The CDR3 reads CASSEQRTSGGIEQYF. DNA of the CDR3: TGTGCCAGCAGTGAGCAAAGGACTAGCGGGGGGATTGAGCAGTACTTC.

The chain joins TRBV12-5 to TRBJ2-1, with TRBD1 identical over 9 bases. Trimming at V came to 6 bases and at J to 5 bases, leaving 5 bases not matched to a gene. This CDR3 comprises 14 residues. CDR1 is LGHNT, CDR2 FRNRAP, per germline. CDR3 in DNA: TGTGCTAGTGGGCGACAGGGGGGAAACAATGAGCAGTTCTTC. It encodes CASGRQGGNNEQFF.

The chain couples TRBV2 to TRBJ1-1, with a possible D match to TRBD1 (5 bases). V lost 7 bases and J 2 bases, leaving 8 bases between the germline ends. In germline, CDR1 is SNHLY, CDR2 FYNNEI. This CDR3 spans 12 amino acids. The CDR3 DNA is TGTGCCAGCAAGACAGATAACACTGAAGCTTTCTTT. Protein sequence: CASKTDNTEAFF.

CDR3 sequence reads: CASSGQGAENTEAFF. The CDR3 region has the DNA TGCGCCAGCAGCGGACAGGGGGCGGAGAACACTGAAGCTTTCTTT. This chain joins TRBV5-1 and TRBJ1-1; 11 nucleotides agree with TRBD1. CDR1 and CDR2 from the germline V gene are SGHRS and YFSETQ. This CDR3 contains 15 residues. With V trimmed by 4 bases and J by 1 base, 3 bases remained unmatched.

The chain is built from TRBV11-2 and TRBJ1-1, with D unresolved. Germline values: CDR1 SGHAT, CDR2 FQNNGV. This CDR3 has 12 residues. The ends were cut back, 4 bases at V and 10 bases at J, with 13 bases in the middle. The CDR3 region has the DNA TGTGCCAGCAGCTCCCCGAGGAGGACAGCTTTCTTT. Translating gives CASSSPRRTAFF.

The DNA of the CDR3 is TGTGCCACCGGTGGTCAAGAGACCCAGTACTTC. Its translation: CATGGQETQYF. The chain employs TRBV6-1 and TRBJ2-5; no reliable D call. Germline-derived CDR1 and CDR2 are MNHNS and SASEGT. This CDR3 spans 11 amino acids. Between the trimmed V and J ends, which lost 10 bases and 2 bases, there was a span of 8 bases.

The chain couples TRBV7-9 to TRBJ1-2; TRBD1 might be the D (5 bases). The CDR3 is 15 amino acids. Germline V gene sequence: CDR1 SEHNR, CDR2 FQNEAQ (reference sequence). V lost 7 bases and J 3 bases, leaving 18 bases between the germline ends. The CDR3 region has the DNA TGTGCCAGCAAACGACGGGACTCAGATGACTATGGCTACACCTTC. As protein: CASKRRDSDDYGYTF.

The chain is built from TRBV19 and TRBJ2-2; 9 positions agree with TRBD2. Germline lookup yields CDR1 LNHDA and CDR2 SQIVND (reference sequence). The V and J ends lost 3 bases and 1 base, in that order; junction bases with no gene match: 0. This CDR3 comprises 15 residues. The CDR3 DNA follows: TGTGCCAGTAGTATTAGCGGGGGGAACACCGGGGAGCTGTTTTTT. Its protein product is CASSISGGNTGELFF.

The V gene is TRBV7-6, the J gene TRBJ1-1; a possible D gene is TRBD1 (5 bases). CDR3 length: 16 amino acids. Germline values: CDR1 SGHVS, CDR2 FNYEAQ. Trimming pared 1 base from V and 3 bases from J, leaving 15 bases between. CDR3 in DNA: TGTGCCAGCAGCTTAGTTAGGCGTCAGGGAGACACTGAAGCTTTCTTT. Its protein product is CASSLVRRQGDTEAFF.

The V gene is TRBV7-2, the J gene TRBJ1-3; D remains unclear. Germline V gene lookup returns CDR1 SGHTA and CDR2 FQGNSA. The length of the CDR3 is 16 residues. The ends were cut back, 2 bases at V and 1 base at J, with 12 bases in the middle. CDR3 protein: CASSLWAAKSGNTIYF. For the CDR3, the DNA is TGTGCCAGCAGCTTATGGGCAGCCAAGTCTGGAAACACCATATATTTT. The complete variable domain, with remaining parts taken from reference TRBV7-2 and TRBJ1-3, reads GAGVSQSPSNKVTEKGKDVELRCDPISGHTALYWYRQSLGQGLEFLIYFQGNSAPDKSGLPSDRFSAERTGGSVSTLTIQRTQQEDSAVYLCASSLWAAKSGNTIYFGEGSWLTVV.

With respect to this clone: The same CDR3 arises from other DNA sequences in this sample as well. CDR3 DNA: TGTGCCAGCAGCGTGGGACAGGCCATGAACACTGAAGCTTTCTTT. This translates into CASSVGQAMNTEAFF. This chain joins TRBV9 and TRBJ1-1; TRBD1 agrees at 8 bases. The CDR3 totals 15 residues. J was trimmed by 0 bases and V by 2 bases; bases with no gene match: 3. CDR1 SGDLS and CDR2 YYNGEE come from the germline V gene.

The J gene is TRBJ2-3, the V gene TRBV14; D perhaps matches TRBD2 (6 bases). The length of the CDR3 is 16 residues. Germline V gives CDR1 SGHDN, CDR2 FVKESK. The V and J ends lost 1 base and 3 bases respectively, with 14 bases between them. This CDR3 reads CASSQGLAPATDTQYF. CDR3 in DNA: TGTGCCAGCAGCCAAGGTCTAGCGCCCGCTACAGATACGCAGTATTTT.

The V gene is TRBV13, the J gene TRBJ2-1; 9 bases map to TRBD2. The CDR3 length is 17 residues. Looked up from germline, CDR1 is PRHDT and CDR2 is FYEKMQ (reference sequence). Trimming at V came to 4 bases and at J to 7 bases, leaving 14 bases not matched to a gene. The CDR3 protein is CASSSRSLAGSLNEQFF. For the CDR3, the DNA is TGTGCCAGCAGCTCCCGATCCCTAGCGGGGAGTTTGAATGAGCAGTTCTTC.

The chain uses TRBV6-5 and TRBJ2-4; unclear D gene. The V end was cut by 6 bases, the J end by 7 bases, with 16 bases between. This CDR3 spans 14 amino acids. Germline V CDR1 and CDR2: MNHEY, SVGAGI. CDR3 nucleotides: TGTGCCAGCAGCTCCGGACGGCGAGAGAACATTCAGTACTTC. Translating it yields CASSSGRRENIQYF.

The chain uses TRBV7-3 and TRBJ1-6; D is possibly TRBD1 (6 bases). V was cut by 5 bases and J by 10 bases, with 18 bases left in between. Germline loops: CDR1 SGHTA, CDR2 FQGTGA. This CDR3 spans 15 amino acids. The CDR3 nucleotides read TGTGCCAGCAGCCCTCAGGGGCAGGGACGGTCACCCCTCCACTTT. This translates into CASSPQGQGRSPLHF.

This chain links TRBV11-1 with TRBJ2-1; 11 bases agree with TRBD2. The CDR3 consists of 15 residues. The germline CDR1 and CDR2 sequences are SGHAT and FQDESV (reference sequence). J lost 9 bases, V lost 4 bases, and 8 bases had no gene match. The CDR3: CASSSLAGGTGEQFF. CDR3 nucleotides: TGTGCCAGCAGCTCGCTAGCGGGGGGAACGGGTGAGCAGTTCTTC.

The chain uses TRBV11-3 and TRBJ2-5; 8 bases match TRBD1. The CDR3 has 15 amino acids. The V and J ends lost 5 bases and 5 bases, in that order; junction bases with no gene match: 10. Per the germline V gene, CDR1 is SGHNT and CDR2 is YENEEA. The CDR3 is CASSMGQVLEETQYF. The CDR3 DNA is TGTGCCAGCAGCATGGGACAGGTTTTGGAGGAGACCCAGTACTTC.

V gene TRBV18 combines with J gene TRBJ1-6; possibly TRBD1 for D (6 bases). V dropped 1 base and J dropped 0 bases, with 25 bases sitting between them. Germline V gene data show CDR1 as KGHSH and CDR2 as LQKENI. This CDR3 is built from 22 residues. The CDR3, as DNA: TGTGCCAGCTCACCACTCGGACAGTCCACTCCACGAAACCCCTCCTATAATTCACCCCTCCACTTT. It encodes CASSPLGQSTPRNPSYNSPLHF.

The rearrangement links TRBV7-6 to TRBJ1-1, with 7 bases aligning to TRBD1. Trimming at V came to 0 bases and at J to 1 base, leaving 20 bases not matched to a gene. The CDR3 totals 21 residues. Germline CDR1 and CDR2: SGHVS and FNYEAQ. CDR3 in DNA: TGTGCCAGCAGCTTAGCGTATGTTCGAAGAGGGGAAAGGGGGCCGAACACTGAAGCTTTCTTT. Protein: CASSLAYVRRGERGPNTEAFF. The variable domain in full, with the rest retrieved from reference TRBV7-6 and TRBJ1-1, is GAGVSQSPRYKVTKRGQDVALRCDPISGHVSLYWYRQALGQGPEFLTYFNYEAQQDKSGLPNDRFSAERPEGSISTLTIQRTEQRDSAMYRCASSLAYVRRGERGPNTEAFFGQGTRLTVV.

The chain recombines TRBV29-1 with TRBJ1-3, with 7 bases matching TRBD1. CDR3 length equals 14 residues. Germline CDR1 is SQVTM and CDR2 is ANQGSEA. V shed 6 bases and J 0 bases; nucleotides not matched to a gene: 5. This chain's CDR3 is CSVSTGPSGNTIYF. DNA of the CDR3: TGCAGCGTATCGACAGGGCCCTCTGGAAACACCATATATTTT.

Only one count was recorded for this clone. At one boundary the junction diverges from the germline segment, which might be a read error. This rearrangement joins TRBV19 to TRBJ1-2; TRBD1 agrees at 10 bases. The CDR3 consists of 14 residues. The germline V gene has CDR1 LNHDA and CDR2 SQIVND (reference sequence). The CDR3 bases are TGTGCCAGTAGTATAGATTCGGCGACAGGGGGCACTTTCTTC. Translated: CASSIDSATGGTFF.

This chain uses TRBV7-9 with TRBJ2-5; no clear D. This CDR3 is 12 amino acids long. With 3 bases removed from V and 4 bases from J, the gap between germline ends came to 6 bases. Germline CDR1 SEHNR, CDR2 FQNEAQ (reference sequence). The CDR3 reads CASSFYRETQYF. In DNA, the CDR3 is TGTGCCAGCAGCTTTTACAGAGAGACCCAGTACTTC. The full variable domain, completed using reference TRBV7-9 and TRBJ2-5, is DTGVSQNPRHKITKRGQNVTFRCDPISEHNRLYWYRQTLGQGPEFLTYFQNEAQLEKSRLLSDRFSAERPKGSFSTLEIQRTEQGDSAMYLCASSFYRETQYFGPGTRLLVL.

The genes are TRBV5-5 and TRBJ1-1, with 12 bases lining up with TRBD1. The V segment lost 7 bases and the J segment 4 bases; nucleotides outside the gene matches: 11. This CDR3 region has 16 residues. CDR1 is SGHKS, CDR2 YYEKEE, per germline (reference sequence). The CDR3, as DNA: TGTGCCAGCCTTGGGGGGACAGGGGGCGCGGGCACTGAAGCTTTCTTT. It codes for CASLGGTGGAGTEAFF.

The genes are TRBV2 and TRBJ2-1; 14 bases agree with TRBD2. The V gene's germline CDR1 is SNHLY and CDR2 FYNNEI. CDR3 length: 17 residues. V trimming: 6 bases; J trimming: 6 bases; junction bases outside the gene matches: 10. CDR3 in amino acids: CASRERTSGGTSNEQFF. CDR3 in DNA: TGTGCCAGCAGAGAGAGGACTAGCGGGGGGACCAGCAATGAGCAGTTCTTC.

The CDR3: CASRRGGSYNEQFF. The CDR3 DNA is TGTGCCAGTAGGCGGGGGGGGTCCTACAATGAGCAGTTCTTC. The chain uses TRBV19 and TRBJ2-1; 9 nucleotides align to TRBD2. Per germline, CDR1 LNHDA and CDR2 SQIVND (reference sequence). Unmatched junction bases numbered 1, after V lost 6 bases and J lost 1 base. The CDR3 sequence is 14 residues long.

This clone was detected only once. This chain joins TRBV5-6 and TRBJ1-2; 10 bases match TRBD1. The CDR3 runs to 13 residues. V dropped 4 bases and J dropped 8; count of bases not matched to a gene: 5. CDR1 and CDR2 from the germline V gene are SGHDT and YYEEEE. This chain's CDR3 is CASSRDRGGGYTF. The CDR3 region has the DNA TGTGCCAGCAGCAGGGACAGGGGCGGCGGCTACACCTTC.

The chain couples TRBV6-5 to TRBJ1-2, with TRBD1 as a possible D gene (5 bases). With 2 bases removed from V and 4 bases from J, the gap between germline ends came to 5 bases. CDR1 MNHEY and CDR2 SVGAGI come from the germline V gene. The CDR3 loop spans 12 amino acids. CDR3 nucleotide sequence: TGTGCCAGCAGTTACAGGGGCTATGGCTACACCTTC. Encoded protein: CASSYRGYGYTF.

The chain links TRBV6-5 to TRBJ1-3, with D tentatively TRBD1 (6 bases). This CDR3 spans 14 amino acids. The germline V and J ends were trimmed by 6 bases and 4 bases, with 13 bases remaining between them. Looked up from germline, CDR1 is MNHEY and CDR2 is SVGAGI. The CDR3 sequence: CASSLGAGGNTIYF. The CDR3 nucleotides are TGTGCCAGCAGCTTGGGGGCAGGCGGAAACACCATATATTTT.

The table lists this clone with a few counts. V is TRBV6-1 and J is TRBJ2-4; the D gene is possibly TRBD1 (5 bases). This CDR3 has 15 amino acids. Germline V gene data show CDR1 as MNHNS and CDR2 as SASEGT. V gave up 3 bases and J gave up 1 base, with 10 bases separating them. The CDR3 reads CASSDGAMAKNIQYF. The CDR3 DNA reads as TGTGCCAGCAGTGATGGGGCAATGGCCAAAAACATTCAGTACTTC.

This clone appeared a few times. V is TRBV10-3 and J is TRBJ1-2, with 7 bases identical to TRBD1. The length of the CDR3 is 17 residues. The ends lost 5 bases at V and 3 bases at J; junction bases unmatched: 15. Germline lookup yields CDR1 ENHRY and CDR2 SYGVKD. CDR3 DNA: TGTGCCATCAGTTTTATCCTCGGACAGGAGACAGACTATGGCTACACCTTC. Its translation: CAISFILGQETDYGYTF.